The present entry profiles one T cell receptor beta chain with its context. Germline lookup yields CDR1 MNHEY and CDR2 SMNVEV (reference sequence). The CDR3 contains 15 residues. The V and J ends lost 6 bases and 3 bases, in that order; junction bases with no gene match: 9. Authors' methods: Amplification of reference gene primers provided the estimated nucleated cell counts. TCRdb's table, derived via immunoSEQ multiplex PCR, lists solely in-frame clones and lacks some. The D gene and trimming were derived from the DNA, and the V and J assignments and clone size from that table. Here the sample spans about 76,000 clones, 75% to 90% being singletons. This sample is part of a study of blood T cell repertoires in COVID-19. Study overall: From the United States, Italy and Spain came samples of acute and convalescent COVID-19. T cells, B-cell-depleted T cells, or PBMCs provided the cDNA or gDNA that served as material.

Sequenced: peripheral blood. The rearrangement uses TRBV27 and TRBJ1-1; 8 bases line up with TRBD1. The sequence derives from a human donor in a cohort sampled during active COVID-19. The CDR3 reads CASSRDRGGYTEAFF. The CDR3 region has the DNA TGTGCCAGCAGCCGCGACAGGGGAGGATACACTGAAGCTTTCTTT.